This TCR beta chain was sequenced for a study of T cell responses to AZD1222 COVID-19 vaccine. Notes on this clone: Antigen unknown.

The CDR3 runs to 14 residues. The germline V gene encodes CDR1 SNHLY and CDR2 FYNNEI. V was clipped by 7 bases and J by 11 bases; unmatched bases: 16. Study-wide points: The span of vaccine-associated CD4 TCRs extended across spike, with dominance at 160-218 and 743-854. Spike-specific TCR repertoires showed rising breadth and depth after two AZD1222 doses. Donors skewed white British and female; clonal diversity was possibly underestimated. Repertoires were sampled only after the peak T cell response.

Generated by immunoSEQ multiplex PCR, the TCRdb table keeps only in-frame clones and is missing some. The sample contains 110,000 or so clones, 70% to 90% of which appear only once. The chain joins TRBV2 to TRBJ1-1, with 7 bases matching TRBD1. The receptor's source is an adult in good health. Specimen: peripheral blood, collected on day 0 of AZD1222 vaccination. This CDR3 reads CASIPSTGTARAFF. The CDR3 region has the DNA TGTGCCAGCATTCCCTCGACAGGGACGGCCCGGGCTTTCTTT.